This TCR beta chain was identified during a study of T cells in women clearing cervical HPV infection (dated by TCRdb to the late 2010s). Study-level background: The cases were 25 women with histologically confirmed HPV16-related CIN3 or worse, and 2 of those women had invasive cancers. Controls were more than 20 women whose single incident HPV16 infection cleared within 12 months without precancer or cancer developing. Case blood was taken at the visit when the lesion was first identified, whereas control blood was taken when infection was no longer detected. For cases, a median interval of approximately 140 days, with an interquartile range of roughly 80 to 210 days, was observed between lesion detection and blood sampling. Since only a few of the women had HLA typing available, the possibility that HLA type was acting as a confounder could not be ruled out. This exploratory proof-of-principle case-control study, nested within the Guanacaste HPV Natural History Study in Costa Rica, compared TCR repertoires among women with different cervical HPV16 outcomes. Cases and controls were matched on year of sample collection and on age within five years. Cases had a median age of almost 35 years compared with roughly 37 for controls, and baseline characteristics showed no significant differences between the groups. In the parent cohort, fewer than 13,000 women aged 18 or older were enrolled in Guanacaste, Costa Rica, during about 1992 to 1994 and were followed for over six years. Five blinded duplicates per group were added as quality controls, so that 60 or so samples were obtained: around 50 participants and 10 replicates. The investigation overall reported the following: Lower TRBV6-7 relative abundance was observed in cases than in controls (approximately 0.1% versus 0.16%; Bonferroni P = 0.0008). Across sequencing depths, CIN3+ cases showed significantly higher TCR repertoire richness than controls, but evenness did not differ between the groups. Because of the cross-sectional design, the study could not determine whether the associations came before infection or resulted from infection, and neither effector/memory subsets nor HPV-specific T cells were isolated. Random forest classifiers that combined richness and V gene abundances separated cases from controls with an estimated AUC of less than 0.85. Because the number of T cells in each sample was unknown, differences in richness could reflect differing T-cell content rather than repertoire biology.

The CDR3 spans 17 residues, from the cysteine through the phenylalanine. Sequencing covers 42 bases of the CDR3, shown here with the frame starting at base 1. CDR1 and CDR2, per the germline V gene, are MNHEY and SVGEGT. Comment on this clone: Its recognized antigen is unknown. Sequencing ends 3 residues short of the CDR3 end; the germline J gene provides the rest.

TCR beta CDR3 regions were amplified by multiplex PCR from an average of about 1,300 ng genomic DNA per sample using the immunoSEQ assay. Primer bias was corrected in the assay by using a complete synthetic TCR repertoire to establish an amplification baseline. The amplicons were sequenced using the Illumina platform. Per the original workflow: Error correction of the sequences involved clustering with frequency ratios plus a modified nearest-neighbor algorithm, after which the sequences were analyzed in the immunoSEQ Analyzer using IMGT gene definitions. TCR richness and evenness were averaged over 20 rarefaction repeats at each rarefaction depth, excluding samples with fewer sequences than the depth. V, D and J gene relative abundances were compared between groups with Wilcoxon rank sum tests, applying FDR correction. In the blinded duplicates, the intraclass correlation was 90% to 97% for TCR richness and averaged 76.4% across around 66 gene segments. TCRdb provides this immuneACCESS table in a form limited to in-frame rearrangements. Some clones are lacking; in checked studies, under half of them reflect an unresolved V gene, and why the rest are absent is not known. The V and J calls and clone size are taken from that table; D and trimming were inferred from the DNA. The sample's records list fewer than 25,000 clones. The ten largest make up 4% to 5.5% of the sample.

Every participant had a single incident cervical HPV16 infection, and prevalent HPV16 infections were excluded. Cervical HPV DNA was detected with MY09/MY11 PCR, and genotyping was done by dot-blot hybridization. About 14 mL of heparinized blood was centrifuged, after which the buffy coat was aliquoted, frozen at -30 degrees C, and then stored at -80 degrees C. Genomic DNA was extracted from buffy coat specimens using QIAGEN kits. The receptor was derived from a woman aged 18 to 75 with a cervical HPV16 infection that either progressed to CIN3+ or cleared (not recorded which). The V gene is TRBV6-2 or TRBV6-3 and the J gene is TRBJ2-3, with 15 junctional bases fitting TRBD2. The sample consisted of blood buffy coat. The sequenced part of the CDR3 DNA is TGTGCCAGCAGAGTAGGACTAGCGGGAGGGTCAGGAGAGACG. Its amino acids are CASRVGLAGGSGET. Given in full, the CDR3 is CASRVGLAGGSGETQYF.